The 12 T cell receptor beta chains presented below share a single source sample, sequenced in a study of early T cells in non-severe SARS-CoV-2 infection. TCRdb re-derived calls from the 5' RACE reads in MiXCR, one entry per CDR3 protein. The table records roughly 86,000 distinct CDR3 sequences, less than 8% of them present only once. Sequenced: whole blood. These receptors came from an adult who was a healthcare worker with PCR-confirmed SARS-CoV-2 infection or an uninfected control (not recorded which).

This clonotype was counted at least ten times. J is TRBJ2-1 and V is TRBV27; TRBD1 aligns across 7 bases. The CDR3 is 14 residues long. V gave up 4 bases and J gave up 3 bases; unmatched junction bases: 3. Germline values: CDR1 MNHEY, CDR2 SMNVEV (reference sequence). CDR3 sequence (DNA): TGTGCCAGCAGTTCTTCAGGGGGCTACAATGAGCAGTTCTTC. Encoded protein: CASSSSGGYNEQFF.

This clonotype has a count of ten or more. The chain recombines TRBV6-6 with TRBJ2-6, with D possibly being TRBD1 (5 bases). From germline, CDR1 is MNHNY and CDR2 SVGAGI (reference sequence). CDR3 size: 16 residues. V was clipped by 6 bases and J by 0 bases, with 12 bases between them. In nucleotides, the CDR3 is TGTGCCAGCAGGCTGGGGCCATTCTCTGGGGCCAACGTCCTGACTTTC. Its translation is CASRLGPFSGANVLTF.

This clonotype showed up many times. The chain joins TRBV12-3 or TRBV12-4 to TRBJ2-3, with 7 bases aligning to TRBD2. The CDR3 loop spans 15 amino acids. V lost 6 bases to trimming and J lost 2 bases; unmatched junction nucleotides: 8. In DNA form, the CDR3 reads TGTGCCAGCAGCAAGACGGGACTACCCACAGATACGCAGTATTTT. Translation gives CASSKTGLPTDTQYF.

This clonotype was counted only a few times. The J gene is TRBJ1-5, the V gene TRBV29-1; D not resolved. This CDR3 spans 12 amino acids. V lost 6 bases, J lost 4 bases, and 10 bases lay in between. Germline V gene lookup returns CDR1 SQVTM and CDR2 ANQGSEA. The chain's CDR3 is CSVGDGNQPQHF. In nucleotides, the CDR3 is TGCAGCGTAGGAGACGGAAATCAGCCCCAGCATTTT.

By its share, this clonotype is medium-sized. The gene calls are TRBV7-8 and TRBJ2-7; tentatively, D is TRBD1 (5 bases). Germline CDR1 and CDR2: SGHVS and FQNEAQ. The germline V and J ends were trimmed by 5 bases and 2 bases, with 16 bases remaining between them. The CDR3 is 15 residues long. The CDR3 protein is CASSAGNRAPYEQYF. The CDR3 DNA follows: TGTGCCAGCAGCGCAGGGAATCGAGCCCCCTACGAGCAGTACTTC.

The V gene is TRBV15, the J gene TRBJ1-6; no definite D call. The germline V gene encodes CDR1 LNHNV and CDR2 YYDKDF (reference sequence). The CDR3 is 17 residues long. Trimming shortened V by 4 bases and J by 4 bases, and 17 bases separated the two germline ends. CDR3: CATSTRTQGGYNSPLHF. The CDR3 DNA reads TGTGCCACCAGCACCCGGACCCAAGGAGGTTATAATTCACCCCTCCACTTT.

This clonotype occurred a few times. CDR3 in amino acids: CASTQDRGLSTDTQYF. In DNA, the CDR3 is TGTGCCAGCACCCAGGACAGGGGGCTTAGCACAGATACGCAGTATTTT. The V gene is TRBV2, the J gene TRBJ2-3; 11 positions match TRBD1. The CDR3 has 16 amino acids. The V gene's germline CDR1 is SNHLY and CDR2 FYNNEI. V trimming: 7 bases; J trimming: 0 bases; junction bases outside the gene matches: 6.

Many counts were recorded for this clonotype. The chain joins TRBV20-1 to TRBJ2-3; 10 nucleotides line up with TRBD2. The V and J ends lost 5 bases and 6 bases, in that order; junction bases with no gene match: 17. The CDR3 covers 17 residues. CDR1 and CDR2 (germline): DFQATT, SNEGSKA (reference sequence). CDR3 in DNA: TGCAGTGCTTCAAAGGAAGGGCCCGGGACTAGCGCGGATACGCAGTATTTT. It is translated as CSASKEGPGTSADTQYF.

This clonotype was counted at least ten times. The V and J genes are TRBV5-6 and TRBJ2-2; 7 nucleotides match TRBD1. V trimming: 6 bases; J trimming: 6 bases; junction bases outside the gene matches: 8. The CDR3 contains 14 residues. Germline assignment: CDR1 SGHDT and CDR2 YYEEEE. The CDR3 here is CASNLRGPAGELFF. CDR3 coding DNA: TGTGCCAGCAACCTAAGGGGGCCCGCCGGGGAGCTGTTTTTT.

V and J are TRBV2 and TRBJ2-3; 9 nucleotides align to TRBD2. Germline V CDR1 and CDR2: SNHLY, FYNNEI. This CDR3 contains 16 residues. The J segment lost 4 bases and the V segment lost 2 bases, leaving 7 bases of the junction unmatched. The CDR3 DNA reads as TGTGCCAGCAGTGAACGGGGCGGGAGGGGTGCAGATACGCAGTATTTT. As protein: CASSERGGRGADTQYF.

The CDR3 sequence: CASSFVPDNSGNTIYF. The CDR3 bases are TGTGCCAGCAGCTTCGTCCCGGACAACTCTGGAAACACCATATATTTT. The gene calls are TRBV5-5 and TRBJ1-3; D may be TRBD1 (5 bases). The V and J ends lost 2 bases and 0 bases respectively, with 12 bases between them. From germline, CDR1 is SGHKS and CDR2 YYEKEE (reference sequence). This CDR3 has 16 amino acids.

The chain recombines TRBV9 with TRBJ2-7; 11 positions match TRBD2. V shed 1 base, J shed 3 bases, and the junction held 3 bases outside the gene matches. Germline CDR1 and CDR2: SGDLS and YYNGEE. The CDR3 consists of 15 residues. The CDR3 sequence: CASSVSSGGNYEQYF. Here the CDR3 DNA reads TGTGCCAGCAGCGTATCTAGCGGGGGGAACTACGAGCAGTACTTC.